This T cell receptor beta chain emerged from a study of blood T cell repertoires in COVID-19. About the study: Samples came from the United States, Italy and Spain, spanning acute and convalescent COVID-19.

Per the germline V gene, CDR1 is LNHDA and CDR2 is SQIVND (reference sequence). The CDR3 loop spans 17 amino acids. V lost 6 bases and J lost 9; bases outside the gene matches: 14. The assay was immunoSEQ multiplex PCR, and TCRdb's table has in-frame clones only and misses some. This table has tens of thousands of clones, about 86% appearing once. The clonotype originates from a woman in her 70s with acute or convalescent COVID-19. The specimen was peripheral blood. V and J are TRBV19 and TRBJ2-1; 13 bases are a match to TRBD2. The CDR3 DNA reads TGTGCCAGTAGGGGGGATCTTTGGACTAGCGGGAGTGGTGAGCAGTTCTTC. As protein: CASRGDLWTSGSGEQFF. The full variable domain, rest sourced from reference TRBV19 and TRBJ2-1, is DGGITQSPKYLFRKEGQNVTLSCEQNLNHDAMYWYRQDPGQGLRLIYYSQIVNDFQKGDIAEGYSVSREKKESFPLTVTSAQKNPTAFYLCASRGDLWTSGSGEQFFGPGTRLTVL.